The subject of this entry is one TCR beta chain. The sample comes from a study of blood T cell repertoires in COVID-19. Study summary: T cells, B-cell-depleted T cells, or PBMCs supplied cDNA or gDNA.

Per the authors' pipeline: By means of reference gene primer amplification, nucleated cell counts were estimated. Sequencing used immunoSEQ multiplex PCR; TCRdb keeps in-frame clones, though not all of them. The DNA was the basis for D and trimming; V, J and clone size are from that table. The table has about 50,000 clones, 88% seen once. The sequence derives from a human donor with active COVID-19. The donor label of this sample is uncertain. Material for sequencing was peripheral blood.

DNA of the CDR3: TGTGCCAGCAGCCTCTCACCACTTCCCCGGAGTAGCTCCTATAATTCACCCCTCCACTTT. Translation: CASSLSPLPRSSSYNSPLHF. The chain carries TRBV27 and TRBJ1-6; no reliable D call. Trimming stripped 6 bases from V and 0 bases from J, with 24 bases between. Germline CDR1 reads MNHEY; CDR2 reads SMNVEV (reference sequence). The CDR3 is 20 amino acids.